These T cell receptor beta chains were read from a single sample in a study of CD4 T cells in relation to SARS-CoV-2 and coronaviruses. Measured with immunoSEQ multiplex PCR; TCRdb has only the in-frame clones, and not every one. The sample consists of around 26,000 clones, less than 80% of them appearing once. The antigens these receptors bind are not known. Sample: CD4+ T cells from PBMCs, cultured in vitro. Every receptor here comes from a human donor in good health. Each CDR3 is given with its conserved first and last residue. A D gene is named only where the DNA matches it firmly. Clone size is stated in some rows and not others, as once, few, many or a class when expanded.

d_gene: -
v_gene: TRBV12-3/TRBV12-4
abundance: -
j_gene: TRBJ2-1
CDR3nt: TGTGCCAGCAGTTTAGGGGGTTTTGAGCAGTTCTTC
CDR3aa: CASSLGGFEQFF

d_gene: -
v_gene: TRBV18
abundance: few
j_gene: TRBJ1-1
CDR3nt: TGTGCCAGCTCACCGTCAGGTCGCGCTGAAGCTTTCTTT
CDR3aa: CASSPSGRAEAFF

d_gene: -
v_gene: TRBV7-2
abundance: -
j_gene: TRBJ2-7
CDR3nt: TGTGCCAGCAGAAGCGGGTGGTCCTCCGAGCAGTACTTC
CDR3aa: CASRSGWSSEQYF

d_gene: -
v_gene: TRBV3-1/TRBV3-2
abundance: few
j_gene: TRBJ2-1
CDR3nt: TGTGCCAGCAGCCAAGATATCGGGTCCTACAATGAGCAGTTCTTC
CDR3aa: CASSQDIGSYNEQFF

d_gene: TRBD2
v_gene: TRBV11-1
abundance: -
j_gene: TRBJ2-1
CDR3nt: TGTGCCAGCAGCCCTGTGGGGAGGGCGGATGAGCAGTTCTTC
CDR3aa: CASSPVGRADEQFF

d_gene: TRBD1
v_gene: TRBV29-1
abundance: -
j_gene: TRBJ1-4
CDR3nt: TGCAGCGTTTTACAGGGGGGTGAAAAACTGTTTTTT
CDR3aa: CSVLQGGEKLFF

d_gene: -
v_gene: TRBV5-5
abundance: once
j_gene: TRBJ2-1
CDR3nt: TGTGCCAGCAGCTTTGCGGGGATCTCCTACAATGAGCAGTTCTTC
CDR3aa: CASSFAGISYNEQFF

d_gene: -
v_gene: TRBV28
abundance: -
j_gene: TRBJ1-1
CDR3nt: TGTGCCAGCAGTCCGCCCCAGGGTTACAACACTGAAGCTTTCTTT
CDR3aa: CASSPPQGYNTEAFF

d_gene: -
v_gene: TRBV28
abundance: -
j_gene: TRBJ2-7
CDR3nt: TGTGCCAGCAGTTTAGGGTACGAGCAGTACTTC
CDR3aa: CASSLGYEQYF

d_gene: -
v_gene: TRBV6-5
abundance: -
j_gene: TRBJ2-3
CDR3nt: TGTGCCAGCAGAGAGGGGGTTTGGGATACGCAGTATTTT
CDR3aa: CASREGVWDTQYF

d_gene: TRBD2
v_gene: TRBV5-1
abundance: -
j_gene: TRBJ2-3
CDR3nt: TGCGCCAGCAGCCCTCAGCTAGCGGGAGGCCTCACAGATACGCAGTATTTT
CDR3aa: CASSPQLAGGLTDTQYF

d_gene: -
v_gene: TRBV5-1
abundance: once
j_gene: TRBJ2-2
CDR3nt: TGCGCCAGCAGCAAACCTCCCGGGGAGCTGTTTTTT
CDR3aa: CASSKPPGELFF

d_gene: -
v_gene: TRBV18
abundance: once
j_gene: TRBJ1-5
CDR3nt: TGTGCCAGCTCACCAGGTGGGCTGAATCAGCCCCAGCATTTT
CDR3aa: CASSPGGLNQPQHF

d_gene: -
v_gene: TRBV5-1
abundance: -
j_gene: TRBJ1-6
CDR3nt: TGCGCCAGCAGCCCCGGAGGTGTGCATAATTCACCCCTCCACTTT
CDR3aa: CASSPGGVHNSPLHF

d_gene: -
v_gene: TRBV6-1
abundance: -
j_gene: TRBJ1-3
CDR3nt: TGTGCCAGCAGTGAAGCAGGAGGGGCCGGGGGAAACACCATATATTTT
CDR3aa: CASSEAGGAGGNTIYF

d_gene: -
v_gene: TRBV4-2
abundance: few
j_gene: TRBJ2-1
CDR3nt: TGTGCCAGCAGCCAAGAGGGATGGAATGAGCAGTTCTTC
CDR3aa: CASSQEGWNEQFF

d_gene: TRBD1
v_gene: TRBV7-6
abundance: -
j_gene: TRBJ2-7
CDR3nt: TGTGCCAGCAGCTTAGTTTCGGACAGGGGGGACGAGCAGTACTTC
CDR3aa: CASSLVSDRGDEQYF

d_gene: -
v_gene: TRBV6-2/TRBV6-3
abundance: -
j_gene: TRBJ1-1
CDR3nt: TGTGCCAGCAGTTACTCGATGGCAGGGATCCCTGAAGCTTTCTTT
CDR3aa: CASSYSMAGIPEAFF

d_gene: -
v_gene: TRBV7-9
abundance: few
j_gene: TRBJ1-2
CDR3nt: TGTGCCAGCAGCCCCGACATTTCACCTAACTATGGCTACACCTTC
CDR3aa: CASSPDISPNYGYTF

d_gene: -
v_gene: TRBV9
abundance: -
j_gene: TRBJ1-6
CDR3nt: TGTGCCAGCAGCGTAGGTGTCAGTCCAGAGTCACCCCTCCACTTT
CDR3aa: CASSVGVSPESPLHF

d_gene: TRBD2
v_gene: TRBV5-1
abundance: once
j_gene: TRBJ2-5
CDR3nt: TGCGCCAGCAGCTTGTCTAGCGGGGCCTACCAAGAGACCCAGTACTTC
CDR3aa: CASSLSSGAYQETQYF

d_gene: -
v_gene: TRBV7-2
abundance: -
j_gene: TRBJ2-3
CDR3nt: TGTGCCAGCACGGAGGGGGTCAGCACAGATACGCAGTATTTT
CDR3aa: CASTEGVSTDTQYF

d_gene: -
v_gene: TRBV7-9
abundance: -
j_gene: TRBJ2-2
CDR3nt: TGTGCCAGCAGCTTAGGTCGAGCGAACACCGGGGAGCTGTTTTTT
CDR3aa: CASSLGRANTGELFF

d_gene: TRBD2
v_gene: TRBV5-4
abundance: -
j_gene: TRBJ2-7
CDR3nt: TGTGCCAGCAGCCCAGACCTAGCGGCCTACTTCGAGCAGTACTTC
CDR3aa: CASSPDLAAYFEQYF

d_gene: -
v_gene: TRBV7-2
abundance: few
j_gene: TRBJ2-5
CDR3nt: TGTGCCAGCAGCCCCCAACGGGGGGCGCGACAAGAGACCCAGTACTTC
CDR3aa: CASSPQRGARQETQYF

d_gene: -
v_gene: TRBV3-1/TRBV3-2
abundance: -
j_gene: TRBJ2-2
CDR3nt: TGTGCCAGCAGCGGGGGACACCTCACCGGGGAGCTGTTTTTT
CDR3aa: CASSGGHLTGELFF

d_gene: -
v_gene: TRBV18
abundance: few
j_gene: TRBJ2-7
CDR3nt: TGTGCCAGCTCACCCCGGCGGGACCCCTCCTACGAGCAGTACTTC
CDR3aa: CASSPRRDPSYEQYF

d_gene: -
v_gene: TRBV12-3/TRBV12-4
abundance: -
j_gene: TRBJ1-1
CDR3nt: TGTGCCAGCAGTTTACAGGCGTCTGAAGCTTTCTTT
CDR3aa: CASSLQASEAFF

d_gene: TRBD2
v_gene: TRBV28
abundance: once
j_gene: TRBJ2-7
CDR3nt: TGTGCCAGCAGTTTCGCAGGGACTAGCGGGGCCTACGAGCAGTACTTC
CDR3aa: CASSFAGTSGAYEQYF

d_gene: -
v_gene: TRBV30
abundance: -
j_gene: TRBJ1-6
CDR3nt: TGTGCCTGGAGTGACCCCAATTCACCCCTCCACTTT
CDR3aa: CAWSDPNSPLHF

d_gene: -
v_gene: TRBV19
abundance: once
j_gene: TRBJ1-2
CDR3nt: TGTGCCAGTAGTAGGTCCCAATTTAACTCCGGCTACACCTTC
CDR3aa: CASSRSQFNSGYTF

d_gene: TRBD1
v_gene: TRBV6-5
abundance: -
j_gene: TRBJ1-1
CDR3nt: TGTGCCAGCAGTCTACGGGACAGGGGGCATTCAGCTTTCTTT
CDR3aa: CASSLRDRGHSAFF

d_gene: -
v_gene: TRBV7-9
abundance: few
j_gene: TRBJ1-1
CDR3nt: TGTGCCAGCAGCCCGGGACACCTGAACACTGAAGCTTTCTTT
CDR3aa: CASSPGHLNTEAFF

d_gene: TRBD1
v_gene: TRBV11-2
abundance: -
j_gene: TRBJ2-7
CDR3nt: TGTGCCAGCAGCTCCGACAGGGGGGGCTACGAGCAGTACTTC
CDR3aa: CASSSDRGGYEQYF

d_gene: -
v_gene: TRBV4-3
abundance: -
j_gene: TRBJ2-1
CDR3nt: TGCGCCAGCAGCCAGAACCTAGTAAACAATGAGCAGTTCTTC
CDR3aa: CASSQNLVNNEQFF

d_gene: -
v_gene: TRBV27
abundance: -
j_gene: TRBJ2-5
CDR3nt: TGTGCCAGCAGTTTATCGGGGGGGCGGGGTGGGCAACAGACCCAGTACTTC
CDR3aa: CASSLSGGRGGQQTQYF

d_gene: -
v_gene: TRBV2
abundance: once
j_gene: TRBJ2-1
CDR3nt: TGTGCCACCGAGAGCGACAGCTACAATGAGCAGTTCTTC
CDR3aa: CATESDSYNEQFF

d_gene: TRBD1
v_gene: TRBV4-3
abundance: once
j_gene: TRBJ2-7
CDR3nt: TGCGCCAGCAGCCGGGACAGGGGCTACGAGCAGTACTTC
CDR3aa: CASSRDRGYEQYF

d_gene: -
v_gene: TRBV4-2
abundance: -
j_gene: TRBJ1-1
CDR3nt: TGTGCCAGCAGCCAAGGGGGCAGGGGATACACTGAAGCTTTCTTT
CDR3aa: CASSQGGRGYTEAFF

d_gene: TRBD1
v_gene: TRBV5-8
abundance: -
j_gene: TRBJ1-5
CDR3nt: TGTGCCAGCAGCTTGGTGACAGGGACAAATCAGCCCCAGCATTTT
CDR3aa: CASSLVTGTNQPQHF

d_gene: -
v_gene: TRBV7-2
abundance: -
j_gene: TRBJ2-1
CDR3nt: TGTGCCAGCAGCTTCGGGACCCCTTACAATGAGCAGTTCTTC
CDR3aa: CASSFGTPYNEQFF

d_gene: TRBD1
v_gene: TRBV7-9
abundance: -
j_gene: TRBJ2-7
CDR3nt: TGTGCCAGCAGCTTCCGGGACAGGGTTCCCTACGAGCAGTACTTC
CDR3aa: CASSFRDRVPYEQYF

d_gene: -
v_gene: TRBV18
abundance: -
j_gene: TRBJ2-6
CDR3nt: TGTGCCAGCTCACCGGGGGGGCGCTCTGGGGCCAACGTCCTGACTTTC
CDR3aa: CASSPGGRSGANVLTF

d_gene: TRBD2
v_gene: TRBV7-2
abundance: -
j_gene: TRBJ2-3
CDR3nt: TGTGCCAGCAGCTTAGGGGCTAGCGGGGGCACAGATACGCAGTATTTT
CDR3aa: CASSLGASGGTDTQYF

d_gene: -
v_gene: TRBV27
abundance: -
j_gene: TRBJ2-7
CDR3nt: TGTGCCAGCAGTTTATACGGGGAGCTTTCCTACGAGCAGTACTTC
CDR3aa: CASSLYGELSYEQYF

d_gene: -
v_gene: TRBV7-2
abundance: -
j_gene: TRBJ2-7
CDR3nt: TGTGCCAGCAGCCCGAGCGGAGTCCGCTCCTACGAGCAGTACTTC
CDR3aa: CASSPSGVRSYEQYF

d_gene: TRBD2
v_gene: TRBV11-2
abundance: -
j_gene: TRBJ2-1
CDR3nt: TGTGCCAGCAGCCCGGGACTAGCGGGAGAAACTGAGCAGTTCTTC
CDR3aa: CASSPGLAGETEQFF

d_gene: -
v_gene: TRBV6-5
abundance: medium-sized
j_gene: TRBJ1-3
CDR3nt: TGTGCCAGCATGGGGGAATTGGGAAACACCATATATTTT
CDR3aa: CASMGELGNTIYF

d_gene: -
v_gene: TRBV5-6
abundance: few
j_gene: TRBJ1-2
CDR3nt: TGTGCCAGCAGCTTGGTGGGGCCAAACTATGGCTACACCTTC
CDR3aa: CASSLVGPNYGYTF

d_gene: TRBD1
v_gene: TRBV6-5
abundance: -
j_gene: TRBJ2-7
CDR3nt: TGTGCCAGCAGAGGACAGGGGGCGGGTGAGCAGTACTTC
CDR3aa: CASRGQGAGEQYF

d_gene: -
v_gene: TRBV5-8
abundance: few
j_gene: TRBJ1-6
CDR3nt: TGTGCCAGCAGCTTGAATGGGTGGCATAATTCACCCCTCCACTTT
CDR3aa: CASSLNGWHNSPLHF

d_gene: TRBD1
v_gene: TRBV19
abundance: -
j_gene: TRBJ1-6
CDR3nt: TGTGCCAGTAGTTTAGCCGGGACAGAAGACTATAATTCACCCCTCCACTTT
CDR3aa: CASSLAGTEDYNSPLHF

d_gene: -
v_gene: TRBV25-1
abundance: -
j_gene: TRBJ2-5
CDR3nt: TGTGCCAGCATCGGGGCAGGTCAGGGAAAAGAGACCCAGTACTTC
CDR3aa: CASIGAGQGKETQYF

d_gene: -
v_gene: TRBV5-1
abundance: few
j_gene: TRBJ1-1
CDR3nt: TGCGCCAGCAGCTTGGGGAATTACAACACTGAAGCTTTCTTT
CDR3aa: CASSLGNYNTEAFF

d_gene: -
v_gene: TRBV5-4
abundance: -
j_gene: TRBJ1-1
CDR3nt: TGTGCCAGCAGCTTGGGAGGGGGGGCGGACACTGAAGCTTTCTTT
CDR3aa: CASSLGGGADTEAFF

d_gene: -
v_gene: TRBV5-8
abundance: -
j_gene: TRBJ1-1
CDR3nt: TGTGCCAGCAGCTGGGGGAGCTGGGGGGCGAACACTGAAGCTTTCTTT
CDR3aa: CASSWGSWGANTEAFF